This TCR beta chain was sequenced for a study of T cell responses to AZD1222 COVID-19 vaccine. Whole-study findings and limits: Nearly half of the spike-specific TCRs reportedly recognize variant regions that carry no mutations.

Sequencing used immunoSEQ multiplex PCR; TCRdb keeps in-frame clones, though not all of them. The sample comprises roughly 160,000 clones, more than 80% of which are singletons, and about 6.9% rests with the top ten. Regarding this clone: Its target is unknown.

Germline CDR1 is MNHEY and CDR2 is SVGEGT. The CDR3 length is 13 residues. V lost 5 bases and J lost 2; bases outside the gene matches: 3. Sequencing was performed on peripheral blood, taken on day 0 of AZD1222 vaccination. This chain uses TRBV6-2 or TRBV6-3 with TRBJ2-7; TRBD1 agrees at 7 bases. This clonotype was sampled from an adult in good health. The CDR3 DNA reads as TGTGCCAGCAGTACCGGGACAGCCTACGAGCAGTACTTC. Translated, it gives CASSTGTAYEQYF.